The present TCR beta chain was sequenced within a study of a mutant IDH1 vaccine in newly diagnosed glioma. Measured with immunoSEQ multiplex PCR; TCRdb has only the in-frame clones, and not every one. The sample has 60,000 or so clones, 85% to 90% seen once. A word on this clone: What it recognizes is unknown.

Sample time point: week 5, during vaccination. What each vaccine dose contained was 300 ug of mutant IDH1 20-mer peptide, accompanied by topical imiquimod. The sample in question was PBMCs, obtained from a glioma patient whose treatment included an IDH1 peptide vaccine. The receptor comes from a woman between 40 and 50 years old with glioma.

The CDR3 nucleotides read TGCGCCAGCAGCACAGGGACCTCCTACAATGAGCAGTTCTTC. As protein: CASSTGTSYNEQFF. The J gene is TRBJ2-1, the V gene TRBV5-1; a possible D gene is TRBD1 (6 bases). Germline values: CDR1 SGHRS, CDR2 YFSETQ. Trimming removed 4 bases at V and 0 bases at J, with 8 bases between. This CDR3 is 14 amino acids long.